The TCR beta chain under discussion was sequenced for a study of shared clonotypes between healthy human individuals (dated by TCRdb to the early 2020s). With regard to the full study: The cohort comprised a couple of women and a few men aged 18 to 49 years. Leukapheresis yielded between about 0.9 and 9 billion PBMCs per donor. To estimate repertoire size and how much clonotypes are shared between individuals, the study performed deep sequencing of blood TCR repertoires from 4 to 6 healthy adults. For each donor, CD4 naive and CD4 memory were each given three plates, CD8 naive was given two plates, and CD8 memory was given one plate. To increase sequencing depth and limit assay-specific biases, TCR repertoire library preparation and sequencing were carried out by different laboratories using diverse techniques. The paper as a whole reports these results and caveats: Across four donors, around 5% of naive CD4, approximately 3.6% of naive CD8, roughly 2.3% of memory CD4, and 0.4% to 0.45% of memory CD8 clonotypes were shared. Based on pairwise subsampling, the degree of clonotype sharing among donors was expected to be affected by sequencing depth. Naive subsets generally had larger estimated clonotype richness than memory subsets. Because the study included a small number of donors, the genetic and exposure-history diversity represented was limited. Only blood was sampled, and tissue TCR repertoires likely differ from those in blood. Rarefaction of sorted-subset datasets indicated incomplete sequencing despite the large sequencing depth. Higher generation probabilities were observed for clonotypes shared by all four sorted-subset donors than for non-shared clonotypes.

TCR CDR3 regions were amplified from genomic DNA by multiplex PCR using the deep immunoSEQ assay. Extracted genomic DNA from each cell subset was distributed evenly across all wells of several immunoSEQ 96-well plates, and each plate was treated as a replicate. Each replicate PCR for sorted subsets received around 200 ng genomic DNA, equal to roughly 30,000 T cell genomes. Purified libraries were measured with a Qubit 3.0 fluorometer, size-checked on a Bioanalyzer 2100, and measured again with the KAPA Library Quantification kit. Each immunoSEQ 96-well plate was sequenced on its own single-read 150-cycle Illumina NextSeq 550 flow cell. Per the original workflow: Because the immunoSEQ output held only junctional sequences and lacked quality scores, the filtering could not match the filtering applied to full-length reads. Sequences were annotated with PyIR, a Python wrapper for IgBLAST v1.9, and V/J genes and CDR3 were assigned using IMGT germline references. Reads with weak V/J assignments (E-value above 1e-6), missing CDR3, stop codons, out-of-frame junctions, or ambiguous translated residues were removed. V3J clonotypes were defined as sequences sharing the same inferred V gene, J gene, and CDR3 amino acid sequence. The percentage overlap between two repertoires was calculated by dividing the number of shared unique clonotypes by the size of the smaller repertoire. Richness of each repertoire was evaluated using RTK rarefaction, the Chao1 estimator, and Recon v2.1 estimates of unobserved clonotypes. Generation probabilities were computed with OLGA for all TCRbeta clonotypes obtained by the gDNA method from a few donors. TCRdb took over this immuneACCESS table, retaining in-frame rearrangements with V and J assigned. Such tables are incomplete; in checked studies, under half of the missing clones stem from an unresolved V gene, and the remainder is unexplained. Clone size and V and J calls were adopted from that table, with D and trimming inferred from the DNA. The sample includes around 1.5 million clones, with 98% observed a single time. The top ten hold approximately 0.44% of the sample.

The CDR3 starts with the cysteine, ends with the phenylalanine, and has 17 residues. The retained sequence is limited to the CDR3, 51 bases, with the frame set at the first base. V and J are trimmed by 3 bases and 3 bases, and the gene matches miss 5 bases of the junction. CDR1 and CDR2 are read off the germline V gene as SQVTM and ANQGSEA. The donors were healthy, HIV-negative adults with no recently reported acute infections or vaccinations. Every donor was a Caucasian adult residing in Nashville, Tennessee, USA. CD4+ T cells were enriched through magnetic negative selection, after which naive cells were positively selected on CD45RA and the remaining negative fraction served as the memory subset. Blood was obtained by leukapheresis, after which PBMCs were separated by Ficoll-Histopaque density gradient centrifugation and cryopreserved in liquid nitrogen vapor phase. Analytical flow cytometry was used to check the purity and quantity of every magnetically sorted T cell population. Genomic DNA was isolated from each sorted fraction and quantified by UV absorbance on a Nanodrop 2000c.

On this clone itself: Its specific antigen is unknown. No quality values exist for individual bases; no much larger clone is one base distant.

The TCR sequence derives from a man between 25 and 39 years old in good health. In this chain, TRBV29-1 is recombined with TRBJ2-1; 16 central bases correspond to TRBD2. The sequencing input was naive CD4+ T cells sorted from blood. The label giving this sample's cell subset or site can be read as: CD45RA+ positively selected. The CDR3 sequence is CSVEGLAGGVNYNEQFF. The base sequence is TGCAGCGTTGAGGGACTAGCGGGAGGGGTTAACTACAATGAGCAGTTCTTC.